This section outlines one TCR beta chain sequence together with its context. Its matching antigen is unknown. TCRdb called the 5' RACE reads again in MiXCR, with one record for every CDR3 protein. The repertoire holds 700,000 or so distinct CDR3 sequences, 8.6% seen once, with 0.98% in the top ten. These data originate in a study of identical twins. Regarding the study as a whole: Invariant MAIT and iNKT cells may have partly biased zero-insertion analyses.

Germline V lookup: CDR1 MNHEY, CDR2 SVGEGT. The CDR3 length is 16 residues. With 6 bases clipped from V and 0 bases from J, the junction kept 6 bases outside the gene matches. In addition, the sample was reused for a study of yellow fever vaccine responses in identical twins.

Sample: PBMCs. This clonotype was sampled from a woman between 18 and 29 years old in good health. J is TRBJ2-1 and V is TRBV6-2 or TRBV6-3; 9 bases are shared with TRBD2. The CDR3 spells CASSTRTSDSYNEQFF. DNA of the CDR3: TGTGCCAGCAGCACCCGGACTAGCGACTCCTACAATGAGCAGTTCTTC.